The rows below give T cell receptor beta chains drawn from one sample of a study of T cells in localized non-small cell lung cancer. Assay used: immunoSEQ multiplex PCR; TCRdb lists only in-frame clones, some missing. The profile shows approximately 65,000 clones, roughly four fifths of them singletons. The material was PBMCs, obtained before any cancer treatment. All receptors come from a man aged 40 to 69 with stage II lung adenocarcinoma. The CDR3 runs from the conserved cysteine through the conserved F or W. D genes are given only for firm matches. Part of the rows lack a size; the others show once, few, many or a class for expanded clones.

CDR3nt: TGCGCCAGCAGCTTGGGACAGGGGGAGAGTTCACCCCTCCACTTT
CDR3aa: CASSLGQGESSPLHF
v_gene: TRBV5-1
abundance: .
d_gene: TRBD1
len: 15
j_gene: TRBJ1-6

CDR3nt: TGTGCCAGCAGCCGAGGGGGGAGCGGCAATCAGCCCCAGCATTTT
CDR3aa: CASSRGGSGNQPQHF
v_gene: TRBV7-9
abundance: .
d_gene: .
len: 15
j_gene: TRBJ1-5

CDR3nt: TGTGCCAGCAGTTCCGGGACTAGCGGGAGATGGCAGGTCTTC
CDR3aa: CASSSGTSGRWQVF
v_gene: TRBV6-5
abundance: .
d_gene: TRBD2
len: 14
j_gene: TRBJ2-1

CDR3nt: TGTGCCAGCAGCACGACTAGCAATCAGCCCCAGCATTTT
CDR3aa: CASSTTSNQPQHF
v_gene: TRBV5-6
abundance: .
d_gene: .
len: 13
j_gene: TRBJ1-5

CDR3nt: TGTGCCATCAGGGGGCCGGGGACTGAAGCTTTCTTT
CDR3aa: CAIRGPGTEAFF
v_gene: TRBV6-5
abundance: .
d_gene: TRBD1
len: 12
j_gene: TRBJ1-1

CDR3nt: TGTGCCAGCAGCTTAGGTCGGGAGGGCCCTCTGAATGAGCAGTTCTTC
CDR3aa: CASSLGREGPLNEQFF
v_gene: TRBV11-3
abundance: .
d_gene: TRBD2
len: 16
j_gene: TRBJ2-1

CDR3nt: TGTGCCAGCAGCTTAGGAGGCGGATTCACAGATACGCAGTATTTT
CDR3aa: CASSLGGGFTDTQYF
v_gene: TRBV11-2
abundance: .
d_gene: .
len: 15
j_gene: TRBJ2-3

CDR3nt: TGTGCCAGCAGCTTCGACAGGGAGGTAAACACTGAAGCTTTCTTT
CDR3aa: CASSFDREVNTEAFF
v_gene: TRBV5-4
abundance: .
d_gene: TRBD1
len: 15
j_gene: TRBJ1-1

CDR3nt: TGTGCCAGCAGTCCCAGGACTAGCGGGAGGGGGTATCAGTTCTTC
CDR3aa: CASSPRTSGRGYQFF
v_gene: TRBV27
abundance: .
d_gene: TRBD2
len: 15
j_gene: TRBJ2-1

CDR3nt: TGTGCCAGCAGGAGCGGGACAGTGGGGTTATACACCTTC
CDR3aa: CASRSGTVGLYTF
v_gene: TRBV28
abundance: .
d_gene: TRBD1
len: 13
j_gene: TRBJ1-2

CDR3nt: TGCGCCAGCAGCTCGGCCGGGACAGACACAGATACGCAGTATTTT
CDR3aa: CASSSAGTDTDTQYF
v_gene: TRBV5-1
abundance: .
d_gene: TRBD1
len: 15
j_gene: TRBJ2-3

CDR3nt: TGTGCCAGCAGCGTAGACGCGGGCGCCACCTACGAGCAGTACTTC
CDR3aa: CASSVDAGATYEQYF
v_gene: TRBV9
abundance: .
d_gene: .
len: 15
j_gene: TRBJ2-7

CDR3nt: TGTGCCAGCAGCCGGGAGGGCAGGCAAGAGACCCAGTACTTC
CDR3aa: CASSREGRQETQYF
v_gene: TRBV7-8
abundance: .
d_gene: TRBD2
len: 14
j_gene: TRBJ2-5

CDR3nt: TGCGCCAGCAGCTTGGGGGTTAATCAGCCCCAGCATTTT
CDR3aa: CASSLGVNQPQHF
v_gene: TRBV5-1
abundance: .
d_gene: .
len: 13
j_gene: TRBJ1-5

CDR3nt: TGTGCCAGTAGTATAAGGGGACAGTCGAACACTGAAGCTTTCTTT
CDR3aa: CASSIRGQSNTEAFF
v_gene: TRBV19
abundance: few
d_gene: TRBD1
len: 15
j_gene: TRBJ1-1

CDR3nt: TGTGCCTCTAGCGGGAGGGCGGCAGATACGCAGTATTTT
CDR3aa: CASSGRAADTQYF
v_gene: TRBV10-3
abundance: .
d_gene: TRBD2
len: 13
j_gene: TRBJ2-3

CDR3nt: TGTGCCAGCTCACCCCGTGCCGGGACAGATGAAGCTTTCTTT
CDR3aa: CASSPRAGTDEAFF
v_gene: TRBV18
abundance: .
d_gene: TRBD1
len: 14
j_gene: TRBJ1-1

CDR3nt: TGTGCCAGCAGCTTATCGGAGGGCCATAGCAATCAGCCCCAGCATTTT
CDR3aa: CASSLSEGHSNQPQHF
v_gene: TRBV7-9
abundance: .
d_gene: .
len: 16
j_gene: TRBJ1-5

CDR3nt: TGTGCCAGCTCACCACGAGGGCATGACTATGGCTACACCTTC
CDR3aa: CASSPRGHDYGYTF
v_gene: TRBV18
abundance: few
d_gene: .
len: 14
j_gene: TRBJ1-2

CDR3nt: TGTGCCTGGAGCTCGGACAATAATCAGCCCCAGCATTTT
CDR3aa: CAWSSDNNQPQHF
v_gene: TRBV30
abundance: many
d_gene: .
len: 13
j_gene: TRBJ1-5

CDR3nt: TGTGCCAGCAGCTTAAAACAATCCACCGGGGAGCTGTTTTTT
CDR3aa: CASSLKQSTGELFF
v_gene: TRBV7-6
abundance: .
d_gene: .
len: 14
j_gene: TRBJ2-2

CDR3nt: TGTGCCAGCTCAATGCGACCAGGGAACACTGAAGCTTTCTTT
CDR3aa: CASSMRPGNTEAFF
v_gene: TRBV18
abundance: .
d_gene: .
len: 14
j_gene: TRBJ1-1

CDR3nt: TGTGCCAGCAGCTTAGATCAGACAGATACGCAGTATTTT
CDR3aa: CASSLDQTDTQYF
v_gene: TRBV11-3
abundance: .
d_gene: .
len: 13
j_gene: TRBJ2-3

CDR3nt: TGTGCCAGCTCACCACCTACGGGGGGAAGCAATCAGCCCCAGCATTTT
CDR3aa: CASSPPTGGSNQPQHF
v_gene: TRBV18
abundance: .
d_gene: .
len: 16
j_gene: TRBJ1-5

CDR3nt: TGTGCCAGCAGTGAATCCCCGGGCTCGATCGCCTACAATGAGCAGTTCTTC
CDR3aa: CASSESPGSIAYNEQFF
v_gene: TRBV25-1
abundance: .
d_gene: .
len: 17
j_gene: TRBJ2-1

CDR3nt: TGTGCCTGTTCTATGGGGATACCAAACGAGCAGTACTTC
CDR3aa: CACSMGIPNEQYF
v_gene: TRBV30
abundance: .
d_gene: .
len: 13
j_gene: TRBJ2-7

CDR3nt: TGCAGTTTGGGACAGGGGTACGGCTACACCTTC
CDR3aa: CSLGQGYGYTF
v_gene: TRBV20-1
abundance: .
d_gene: TRBD1
len: 11
j_gene: TRBJ1-2

CDR3nt: TGTGCCAGCAGCTCCGTTGACAGGGGTGACGAGACCCAGTACTTC
CDR3aa: CASSSVDRGDETQYF
v_gene: TRBV5-4
abundance: .
d_gene: TRBD1
len: 15
j_gene: TRBJ2-5

CDR3nt: TGTGCTAGTGGTTTGGCCGGGACCCTCCGGGGCTACACCTTC
CDR3aa: CASGLAGTLRGYTF
v_gene: TRBV12-5
abundance: .
d_gene: .
len: 14
j_gene: TRBJ1-2

CDR3nt: TGTGCCTGGACTTGGACAGGGTCTGGAAACACCATATATTTT
CDR3aa: CAWTWTGSGNTIYF
v_gene: TRBV30
abundance: .
d_gene: TRBD1
len: 14
j_gene: TRBJ1-3

CDR3nt: TGCGCCAGCAGCCTAGGGACTAGCGGCTCCTACGAGCAGTACTTC
CDR3aa: CASSLGTSGSYEQYF
v_gene: TRBV5-1
abundance: .
d_gene: TRBD2
len: 15
j_gene: TRBJ2-7

CDR3nt: TGTGCCAGCAGTGAGCCCGGGACAGGGCATGAAAAACTGTTTTTT
CDR3aa: CASSEPGTGHEKLFF
v_gene: TRBV25-1
abundance: .
d_gene: TRBD1
len: 15
j_gene: TRBJ1-4

CDR3nt: TGCGCCAGCAGCTTTGGGGCTAGCGGGAGGGCCTACAATGAGCAGTTCTTC
CDR3aa: CASSFGASGRAYNEQFF
v_gene: TRBV5-1
abundance: .
d_gene: TRBD2
len: 17
j_gene: TRBJ2-1

CDR3nt: TGCGCCAGCAGCTTGCTGGCGACTTACACCGGGGAGCTGTTTTTT
CDR3aa: CASSLLATYTGELFF
v_gene: TRBV5-1
abundance: .
d_gene: .
len: 15
j_gene: TRBJ2-2

CDR3nt: TGTGCCAGTAAACTGACTAGCGGGAGTTCCGGGGAGCTGTTTTTT
CDR3aa: CASKLTSGSSGELFF
v_gene: TRBV6-5
abundance: .
d_gene: TRBD2
len: 15
j_gene: TRBJ2-2

CDR3nt: TGTGCCAGCAGCGCGACCCGTAGCTCCTACGAGCAGTACTTC
CDR3aa: CASSATRSSYEQYF
v_gene: TRBV6-5
abundance: once
d_gene: .
len: 14
j_gene: TRBJ2-7

CDR3nt: TGTGCCAGCACCCCGGCCTCTGGAAACACCATATATTTT
CDR3aa: CASTPASGNTIYF
v_gene: TRBV6-5
abundance: once
d_gene: .
len: 13
j_gene: TRBJ1-3

CDR3nt: TGTGCCAGCAACTTACAGGGAGCTGGGGCCAACGTCCTGACTTTC
CDR3aa: CASNLQGAGANVLTF
v_gene: TRBV2
abundance: few
d_gene: .
len: 15
j_gene: TRBJ2-6

CDR3nt: TGTGCCAGTAGTATTCGAGACAGGGATTACCCTTTAGCTTTCTTT
CDR3aa: CASSIRDRDYPLAFF
v_gene: TRBV19
abundance: .
d_gene: TRBD1
len: 15
j_gene: TRBJ1-1

CDR3nt: TGTGCCAGCAGCCCAAGAAAGAGTGGTGCCTACAATGAGCAGTTCTTC
CDR3aa: CASSPRKSGAYNEQFF
v_gene: TRBV4-2
abundance: .
d_gene: .
len: 16
j_gene: TRBJ2-1

CDR3nt: TGTGCCAGCACCCCGCCGGGAGGGGGCGAGCAGTACTTC
CDR3aa: CASTPPGGGEQYF
v_gene: TRBV6-5
abundance: .
d_gene: TRBD2
len: 13
j_gene: TRBJ2-7

CDR3nt: TGTGCCAGTAGTATAGCGGTCAGCACAGATACGCAGTATTTT
CDR3aa: CASSIAVSTDTQYF
v_gene: TRBV19
abundance: .
d_gene: .
len: 14
j_gene: TRBJ2-3

CDR3nt: TGTGCCAGCAGCCTACAGGGGAATTTGGAGACCCAGTACTTC
CDR3aa: CASSLQGNLETQYF
v_gene: TRBV11-3
abundance: once
d_gene: TRBD1
len: 14
j_gene: TRBJ2-5

CDR3nt: TGCGCCAGCAGCCCACAGGGGGATCGCTACACCTTC
CDR3aa: CASSPQGDRYTF
v_gene: TRBV5-1
abundance: .
d_gene: TRBD1
len: 12
j_gene: TRBJ1-2

CDR3nt: TGTGCCAGCAGCCGAAGAAGCTCCTACGAGCAGTACTTC
CDR3aa: CASSRRSSYEQYF
v_gene: TRBV5-8
abundance: .
d_gene: .
len: 13
j_gene: TRBJ2-7

CDR3nt: TGTGCCGGGAGGGGGTTTGGGATGGGTACGCAGTATTTT
CDR3aa: CAGRGFGMGTQYF
v_gene: TRBV30
abundance: .
d_gene: .
len: 13
j_gene: TRBJ2-3

CDR3nt: TGTGCCAGCAGTTCCCTGGGACGTCGCTATGGCTACACCTTC
CDR3aa: CASSSLGRRYGYTF
v_gene: TRBV6-5
abundance: .
d_gene: .
len: 14
j_gene: TRBJ1-2

CDR3nt: TGCGCCAGCAGCTTGGGACAGACCTTCTATGGCTACACCTTC
CDR3aa: CASSLGQTFYGYTF
v_gene: TRBV5-1
abundance: .
d_gene: .
len: 14
j_gene: TRBJ1-2

CDR3nt: TGTGCCTGGAGTGGAGTTGGAAACACCATATATTTT
CDR3aa: CAWSGVGNTIYF
v_gene: TRBV30
abundance: .
d_gene: .
len: 12
j_gene: TRBJ1-3

CDR3nt: TGTGCCAGCAGTGATGCCCGGACAGGGGGCCATCAGCCCCAGCATTTT
CDR3aa: CASSDARTGGHQPQHF
v_gene: TRBV25-1
abundance: many
d_gene: TRBD1
len: 16
j_gene: TRBJ1-5

CDR3nt: TGTGCCAGCAGTTTGGGGGTACGCTATGGCTACACCTTC
CDR3aa: CASSLGVRYGYTF
v_gene: TRBV28
abundance: once
d_gene: .
len: 13
j_gene: TRBJ1-2

CDR3nt: TGCGCCAGCAGCCAACGGGACAGGGGGTCCGACGAGCAGTACTTC
CDR3aa: CASSQRDRGSDEQYF
v_gene: TRBV4-3
abundance: few
d_gene: TRBD1
len: 15
j_gene: TRBJ2-7

CDR3nt: TGTGCCATCAGTGCACGGGAAATCTCCTACGAGCAGTACTTC
CDR3aa: CAISAREISYEQYF
v_gene: TRBV10-3
abundance: .
d_gene: .
len: 14
j_gene: TRBJ2-7

CDR3nt: TGCGCCAGCAGCCAAGATAACCTCCGAGGCAATCAGCCCCAGCATTTT
CDR3aa: CASSQDNLRGNQPQHF
v_gene: TRBV4-1
abundance: .
d_gene: .
len: 16
j_gene: TRBJ1-5

CDR3nt: TGTGCCTGGAGGGGGGGGACGGGAAAGAATGGCTACACCTTC
CDR3aa: CAWRGGTGKNGYTF
v_gene: TRBV30
abundance: .
d_gene: .
len: 14
j_gene: TRBJ1-2

CDR3nt: TGCGCCAGCAGCTTGGGGGCTAGCGGGAGTAATACGCAGTATTTT
CDR3aa: CASSLGASGSNTQYF
v_gene: TRBV5-1
abundance: .
d_gene: TRBD2
len: 15
j_gene: TRBJ2-3

CDR3nt: TGTGCCACTAGACCATTCCCAAATACGCAGTATTTT
CDR3aa: CATRPFPNTQYF
v_gene: TRBV6-5
abundance: .
d_gene: .
len: 12
j_gene: TRBJ2-3

CDR3nt: TGTGCCAGTCACAACCAAGATCAGGGTGAAGCTTTCTTT
CDR3aa: CASHNQDQGEAFF
v_gene: TRBV6-5
abundance: .
d_gene: .
len: 13
j_gene: TRBJ1-1

CDR3nt: TGCAGCGCCACCTCCGACAGTGGGTGGAACACTGAAGCTTTCTTT
CDR3aa: CSATSDSGWNTEAFF
v_gene: TRBV29-1
abundance: .
d_gene: .
len: 15
j_gene: TRBJ1-1